The 29 T cell receptor beta chains given below trace back to one sample, sequenced in a study of cytomegalovirus exposure and HLA in healthy donors (dated by TCRdb to the late 2010s). The library was produced with the immunoSEQ multiplex PCR assay. The multiplex PCR relied on a mix of 60 forward primers for TCR Vbeta segments and 13 reverse primers for TCR Jbeta segments. Entries here come from immuneACCESS through TCRdb and include only in-frame sequences with V and J called. Some clones fail to appear in such tables; in the studies checked, an unresolved V gene covers under half of the shortfall, and the cause of the remainder is unknown. The sample table shows about 180,000 clones, and around 80% are seen once. The leading ten clones occupy under 1.5% of the sample. The sequencing input was PBMCs. These receptors were collected from a girl aged 5-17 years in good health and CMV-seropositive.

The CDR3 DNA follows: TGTGCCAGCAGTGAGCGGGTCGGCCCCAATGAGCAGTTCTTC. Translation gives CASSERVGPNEQFF. The rearrangement joins TRBV6-1 to TRBJ2-1; D is perhaps TRBD2 (5 bases). The germline V gene encodes CDR1 MNHNS and CDR2 SASEGT. The CDR3 is made up of 14 amino acids. V lost 3 bases to trimming and J lost 6 bases, with 12 bases between them.

This clone turned up a few times. The chain carries TRBV11-2 and TRBJ2-5, with 10 bases lining up with TRBD2. Losses at the gene ends were 1 base for V and 1 base for J; bases not matched to a gene: 6. CDR3 length: 17 amino acids. Per the germline V gene, CDR1 is SGHAT and CDR2 is FQNNGV. CDR3 loop: CASSLVRLAGAQETQYF. CDR3 DNA: TGTGCCAGCAGCTTAGTTCGTCTAGCGGGGGCCCAAGAGACCCAGTACTTC.

This chain links TRBV6-1 with TRBJ1-1; 11 bases align to TRBD1. Germline assignment: CDR1 MNHNS and CDR2 SASEGT. This CDR3 has 16 amino acids. V gave up 1 base and J gave up 4 bases; unmatched junction bases: 5. CDR3 DNA sequence: TGTGCCAGCAGTGAAGGTAGTGGGACAGGGGGCACTGAAGCTTTCTTT. Its translation: CASSEGSGTGGTEAFF.

The chain combines TRBV7-2 with TRBJ2-7; TRBD2 is a possible D gene (5 bases). The CDR3 covers 14 residues. Per germline, CDR1 SGHTA and CDR2 FQGNSA. The ends were cut back, 5 bases at V and 3 bases at J, with 14 bases in the middle. CDR3 protein: CASSPGVGSYEQYF. In DNA, the CDR3 is TGTGCCAGCAGCCCTGGGGTGGGGAGCTACGAGCAGTACTTC.

V is TRBV19 and J is TRBJ2-2; a weak D match, TRBD1 (7 bases). V was pared by 4 bases and J by 2 bases, with 14 bases between. This CDR3 region has 16 residues. Germline V gene lookup returns CDR1 LNHDA and CDR2 SQIVND (reference sequence). CDR3 DNA sequence: TGTGCCAGTAGTACGTACAGGGGACTTAACACCGGGGAGCTGTTTTTT. This gives the protein CASSTYRGLNTGELFF.

This chain joins TRBV6-1 and TRBJ2-7; no clear D. This CDR3 has 13 amino acids. Germline loops: CDR1 MNHNS, CDR2 SASEGT. The CDR3 DNA sequence: TGTGCGATAAAGAAAACGAGCTCCTACGAGCAGTACTTC. The encoded protein is CAIKKTSSYEQYF.

In this sample, this clone turned up a few times. V and J are TRBV10-3 and TRBJ2-3, with a possible D match to TRBD2 (5 bases). Germline loops: CDR1 ENHRY, CDR2 SYGVKD. With 11 bases removed from V and 2 bases from J, the gap between germline ends came to 14 bases. The CDR3 contains 13 residues. The CDR3 reads CASSGVDTDTQYF. Written as DNA, the CDR3 is TGTGCCTCATCCGGGGTTGACACAGATACGCAGTATTTT.

This CDR3 reads CASSYSGTALNTEAFF. The CDR3 DNA follows: TGTGCCAGCAGTTACTCCGGCACAGCCCTGAACACTGAAGCTTTCTTT. This sequence joins TRBV6-6 and TRBJ1-1, with unresolved D. The CDR3 is 16 residues long. Trimming stripped 0 bases from V and 0 bases from J, with 11 bases between. Per germline, CDR1 MNHNY and CDR2 SVGAGI (reference sequence).

V is TRBV5-8 and J is TRBJ2-1; D is ambiguous. The CDR3 is 12 amino acids. CDR1 SGHTS and CDR2 YDEGEE come from the germline V gene. The ends were cut back, 2 bases at V and 7 bases at J, with 7 bases in the middle. CDR3 in DNA: TGTGCCAGCAGCTTCATCCAGAATGAGCAGTTCTTC. Its translation: CASSFIQNEQFF.

This clone has just one count. The V gene is TRBV7-9, the J gene TRBJ2-1; perhaps TRBD2 as D (5 bases). Germline lookup yields CDR1 SEHNR and CDR2 FQNEAQ (reference sequence). The length of the CDR3 is 13 residues. V lost 5 bases and J lost 8, with 13 bases in between. CDR3 loop: CASSPGGSDEQFF. The CDR3 DNA sequence: TGTGCCAGCAGCCCCGGCGGTAGCGATGAGCAGTTCTTC.

The rearrangement uses TRBV2 and TRBJ1-5; D is ambiguous. The CDR3 is 14 residues long. Trimming shortened V by 8 bases and J by 1 base, and 12 bases separated the two germline ends. Germline V gene data show CDR1 as SNHLY and CDR2 as FYNNEI. CDR3 nucleotides: TGTGCCAGCCGGGATAGGGTGAGCAATCAGCCCCAGCATTTT. It yields the protein CASRDRVSNQPQHF.

This chain uses TRBV19 with TRBJ2-1; 15 bases fit TRBD2. Trimming removed 3 bases from V and 7 bases from J; junction bases left unmatched: 4. Germline values: CDR1 LNHDA, CDR2 SQIVND (reference sequence). The CDR3 has 16 amino acids. The CDR3 loop reads CASSIWTSGRANEQFF. CDR3 sequence (DNA): TGTGCCAGTAGTATTTGGACTAGCGGGAGGGCTAATGAGCAGTTCTTC.

The genes are TRBV5-1 and TRBJ1-2; D gene uncertain. The V gene's germline CDR1 is SGHRS and CDR2 YFSETQ. V dropped 4 bases and J dropped 2 bases, with 9 bases sitting between them. This CDR3 comprises 13 residues. CDR3 in DNA: TGCGCCAGCAGCGCACAGCCAAACTATGGCTACACCTTC. Protein sequence: CASSAQPNYGYTF. The entire variable domain, with the rest obtained from reference TRBV5-1 and TRBJ1-2, is as follows: KAGVTQTPRYLIKTRGQQVTLSCSPISGHRSVSWYQQTPGQGLQFLFEYFSETQRNKGNFPGRFSGRQFSNSRSEMNVSTLELGDSALYLCASSAQPNYGYTFGSGTRLTVV.

The J gene is TRBJ1-1, the V gene TRBV27; TRBD1 aligns across 10 bases. The CDR3 sequence is 15 residues long. V shed 5 bases and J 10 bases; nucleotides not matched to a gene: 13. CDR1 is MNHEY and CDR2 is SMNVEV in the germline V gene (reference sequence). The CDR3 DNA follows: TGTGCCAGCAGTCCCCGGGACAGGGGCGCCTTGGGAGCTTTCTTT. Translation: CASSPRDRGALGAFF.

The chain uses TRBV5-6 and TRBJ2-5, with 7 bases aligning to TRBD2. The DNA end is a closer match to TRBJ2-7, so the J assignment may be wrong. The germline V gene encodes CDR1 SGHDT and CDR2 YYEEEE. The CDR3 covers 15 residues. CDR3 nucleotide sequence: TGTGCCAGCAGCTTGTGGGCTAGCGGTCGCTACGAGCAGTACTTC. Translated, it gives CASSLWASGRYEQYF.

The genes are TRBV30 and TRBJ2-3; 7 bases are a match to TRBD1. Per the germline V gene, CDR1 is GTSNPN and CDR2 is SVGIG (reference sequence). V gave up 4 bases and J gave up 9 bases; unmatched junction bases: 16. The CDR3 has 15 amino acids. In DNA, the CDR3 is TGTGCCTGGACCTTGACAGGGCGAGGAGGAAGAACGCAGTATTTT. It yields the protein CAWTLTGRGGRTQYF.

The genes are TRBV10-3 and TRBJ2-1; D is possibly TRBD2 (6 bases). From germline, CDR1 is ENHRY and CDR2 SYGVKD. V gave up 6 bases and J gave up 0 bases, with 15 bases separating them. This CDR3 region has 16 residues. CDR3 nucleotides: TGTGCCATCAGCCTGAGCCTAGCGACCTCCTACAATGAGCAGTTCTTC. Translating it yields CAISLSLATSYNEQFF.

V usage is TRBV4-3 and J usage is TRBJ2-3; 7 bases fit TRBD2. J gave up 6 bases and V 3 bases, and 12 bases lay outside the gene matches. CDR3 length equals 16 residues. In germline, CDR1 is LGHNA, CDR2 YSLEER. The CDR3 is CASSHSLSGPPDTQYF. In DNA form, the CDR3 reads TGCGCCAGCAGCCATTCGCTTAGCGGGCCACCCGATACGCAGTATTTT.

J is TRBJ2-5 and V is TRBV5-5; D perhaps matches TRBD2 (6 bases). This CDR3 spans 16 amino acids. The germline V gene encodes CDR1 SGHKS and CDR2 YYEKEE (reference sequence). Between the trimmed V and J ends, which lost 4 bases and 7 bases, there was a span of 23 bases. CDR3 nucleotides: TGTGCCAGCAGCCTCGTTCGAGCCGAGGTCGGGGGGACCCAGTACTTC. Translating gives CASSLVRAEVGGTQYF.

This rearrangement joins TRBV15 to TRBJ1-1; D unclear. Germline V gene lookup returns CDR1 LNHNV and CDR2 YYDKDF (reference sequence). The CDR3 covers 12 residues. V lost 5 bases and J lost 4, with 8 bases in between. The CDR3 is CATSLTGTEAFF. In nucleotides, the CDR3 is TGTGCCACCAGCCTCACCGGCACTGAAGCTTTCTTT. Full variable domain (rest looked up from reference TRBV15 and TRBJ1-1): DAMVIQNPRYQVTQFGKPVTLSCSQTLNHNVMYWYQQKSSQAPKLLFHYYDKDFNNEADTPDNFQSRRPNTSFCFLDIRSPGLGDTAMYLCATSLTGTEAFFGQGTRLTVV.

This chain connects TRBV19 to TRBJ1-5, with 7 bases that match TRBD1. After removal of 2 bases from V and 7 bases from J, the junction contained 5 bases not matched to a gene. CDR1 LNHDA and CDR2 SQIVND come from the germline V gene (reference sequence). The CDR3 totals 14 residues. In DNA, the CDR3 is TGTGCCAGTAGTATACGACAGGGACAACAGCCCCAGCATTTT. This encodes CASSIRQGQQPQHF. The full variable domain, rest sourced from reference TRBV19 and TRBJ1-5, is DGGITQSPKYLFRKEGQNVTLSCEQNLNHDAMYWYRQDPGQGLRLIYYSQIVNDFQKGDIAEGYSVSREKKESFPLTVTSAQKNPTAFYLCASSIRQGQQPQHFGDGTRLSIL.

As to this clone: In the same sample, other DNA sequences code for this CDR3. The chain's CDR3 is CASSLGGLYNEQFF. The DNA of the CDR3 is TGCGCCAGCAGTCTGGGGGGGCTCTACAATGAGCAGTTCTTC. The chain links TRBV5-1 to TRBJ2-1, with a tentative D call TRBD2 (7 bases). Trimming cost V 5 bases and J 3 bases, with 12 bases left between them. Germline V gene data show CDR1 as SGHRS and CDR2 as YFSETQ. The CDR3 extends over 14 amino acids.

V is TRBV11-2 and J is TRBJ2-3; 7 bases align to TRBD2. CDR1 is SGHAT, CDR2 FQNNGV, per germline. This CDR3 spans 17 amino acids. The V gene end was trimmed by 5 bases and the J gene end by 4 bases; junction bases not matched to a gene: 15. The chain's CDR3 is CASSPLLTSVAADTQYF. The CDR3, as DNA: TGTGCCAGCAGCCCCCTCCTCACTAGCGTAGCCGCAGATACGCAGTATTTT.

The rearrangement uses TRBV9 and TRBJ1-2; 8 bases map to TRBD1. The CDR3 loop spans 16 amino acids. The germline V gene encodes CDR1 SGDLS and CDR2 YYNGEE. The V segment lost 5 bases and the J segment 3 bases; nucleotides outside the gene matches: 12. The CDR3 spells CASRDTGQGIDYGYTF. For the CDR3, the DNA is TGTGCCAGCAGGGACACAGGACAGGGCATAGACTATGGCTACACCTTC.

There are a few counts of this clone. The chain employs TRBV7-2 and TRBJ2-4; perhaps TRBD2 as D (6 bases). CDR1 is SGHTA and CDR2 is FQGNSA in the germline V gene. This CDR3 spans 15 amino acids. V gave up 5 bases and J gave up 0 bases, with 11 bases separating them. This CDR3 reads CASSRRDPAKNIQYF. For the CDR3, the DNA is TGTGCCAGCAGCCGGCGGGACCCAGCCAAAAACATTCAGTACTTC.

In DNA, the CDR3 is TGTGCCAGCAGTGTGAGACTAGCGGGAGCGTACGAGCAGTACTTC. It specifies CASSVRLAGAYEQYF. V and J are TRBV6-6 and TRBJ2-7; 12 bases map to TRBD2. Trimming cost V 5 bases and J 4 bases; bases outside gene matches: 6. The CDR3 is 15 residues long. CDR1 is MNHNY, CDR2 SVGAGI, per germline (reference sequence).

This clone was observed once. The chain recombines TRBV10-2 with TRBJ1-1, with D perhaps matching TRBD1 (6 bases). This CDR3 region has 14 residues. CDR1 and CDR2 from the germline V gene are WSHSY and SAAADI. The V and J ends lost 6 bases and 5 bases respectively, with 16 bases between them. The CDR3 reads CASRDGQFLTEAFF. The CDR3 nucleotides read TGCGCCAGCAGGGACGGACAGTTTTTAACTGAAGCTTTCTTT.

The rearrangement uses TRBV7-2 and TRBJ1-1, with D unclear. This CDR3 comprises 15 residues. The germline V gene encodes CDR1 SGHTA and CDR2 FQGNSA. The V and J ends lost 5 bases and 1 base respectively, with 14 bases between them. CDR3 loop: CASSPKDFSNTEAFF. The CDR3 DNA sequence: TGTGCCAGCAGCCCCAAGGACTTCTCGAACACTGAAGCTTTCTTT.

The count of this clone is one. This chain uses TRBV6-5 with TRBJ1-2; D call uncertain. Germline loops: CDR1 MNHEY, CDR2 SVGAGI. Deletions cut 2 bases from V and 3 bases from J, with 10 bases between. This CDR3 contains 14 residues. The CDR3: CASSYQAEYYGYTF. CDR3 sequence (DNA): TGTGCCAGCAGTTACCAAGCGGAGTACTATGGCTACACCTTC.